Following are 4 T cell receptor beta chains from one sample sequenced in a study of early T cells in non-severe SARS-CoV-2 infection. TCRdb reprocessed the 5' RACE reads via MiXCR and lists one record per CDR3 protein. Among fewer than 85,000 distinct CDR3 sequences, less than 15% were seen once, and the ten largest hold roughly 6%. Sequenced sample: whole blood. These TCRs come from an adult who was a healthcare worker with PCR-confirmed SARS-CoV-2 infection or an uninfected control (not recorded which).

The chain employs TRBV5-1 and TRBJ1-2; D remains unclear. This CDR3 contains 15 residues. Looked up from germline, CDR1 is SGHRS and CDR2 is YFSETQ. Trimming removed 0 bases at V and 2 bases at J, with 11 bases between. The CDR3 region is CASSLEEGANYGYTF. For the CDR3, the DNA is TGCGCCAGCAGCTTGGAAGAGGGCGCGAACTATGGCTACACCTTC.

This clonotype was recorded a few times. This sequence joins TRBV3-1 and TRBJ2-7, with D tentatively TRBD1 (6 bases). The CDR3 is 15 amino acids. Germline V gene lookup returns CDR1 LGHDT and CDR2 YNNKEL (reference sequence). V lost 1 base, J lost 1 base, and 11 bases lay in between. This CDR3 is CASSQAPGQSYEQYF. For the CDR3, the DNA is TGTGCCAGCAGCCAAGCGCCTGGACAGTCCTACGAGCAGTACTTC.

The genes are TRBV7-2 and TRBJ1-4, with no clear D. The CDR3 extends over 14 amino acids. The ends were cut back, 5 bases at V and 4 bases at J, with 11 bases in the middle. Germline V gives CDR1 SGHTA, CDR2 FQGNSA. The CDR3: CASSPPPLNEKLFF. For the CDR3, the DNA is TGTGCCAGCAGCCCCCCCCCGCTTAATGAAAAACTGTTTTTT.

A few counts support this clonotype. The rearrangement joins TRBV3-1 to TRBJ2-2, with a tentative D call TRBD1 (6 bases). The CDR3 has 17 residues. Per the germline V gene, CDR1 is LGHDT and CDR2 is YNNKEL (reference sequence). Trimming pared 0 bases from V and 6 bases from J, leaving 17 bases between. Here the CDR3 DNA reads TGTGCCAGCAGCCAAGATTGGGAACAGGGAAATGCCGGGGAGCTGTTTTTT. It yields the protein CASSQDWEQGNAGELFF. The full variable domain, in which reference TRBV3-1 and TRBJ2-2 provide the parts outside the CDR3, is DTAVSQTPKYLVTQMGNDKSIKCEQNLGHDTMYWYKQDSKKFLKIMFSYNNKELIINETVPNRFSPKSPDKAHLNLHINSLELGDSAVYFCASSQDWEQGNAGELFFGEGSRLTVL.